This TCR beta chain was sequenced during a study of blood T cell repertoires in COVID-19. On the study more broadly: Samples of COVID-19 (acute and convalescent) were obtained from the United States, Italy and Spain. PBMCs, B-cell-depleted T cells, or T cells were the source of the cDNA or gDNA that made up the material.

The authors' processing: Using reference gene primer amplification, nucleated cell counts were estimated. The table came from immunoSEQ multiplex PCR; TCRdb's copy has only in-frame clones and leaves some out. V and J calls and clone size are given by that table; D and trimming were obtained from the DNA. The sample records approximately 77,000 clones, around 88% being singletons. This TCR came from a woman of 80 years or more with acute or convalescent COVID-19. The sequenced sample consisted of peripheral blood.

DNA of the CDR3: TGTGCCAGTAGCCCAATTCAGGGGACAGCCGTCTACGAGCAGTACTTC. Protein: CASSPIQGTAVYEQYF. The chain joins TRBV19 to TRBJ2-7; the match to TRBD1 covers 7 bases. Trimming at V came to 6 bases and at J to 3 bases, leaving 14 bases not matched to a gene. This CDR3 has 16 amino acids. Looked up from germline, CDR1 is LNHDA and CDR2 is SQIVND (reference sequence).